The rows below give T cell receptor beta chains drawn from one sample of a study of Graves' ophthalmopathy and Graves' hyperthyroidism. MiXCR, applied by TCRdb to the multiplex PCR reads, yields one record per CDR3 protein. The table records about 660,000 distinct CDR3 sequences, roughly 41% of them present only once. The sequencing sample was made of peripheral blood. These receptors all stem from an adult man with Graves' ophthalmopathy. CDR3s include the opening cysteine and the closing phenylalanine or tryptophan. A D gene is named only where the DNA matches it firmly. Not all rows give a size; the values are once, few, many and, for expanded clones, a class.

V: TRBV7-2; J: TRBJ1-1; D: NA; size: NA; CDR3: CASSQQGHGAFF; DNA: TGTGCCAGCAGCCAACAGGGTCACGGAGCTTTCTTT
V: TRBV15; J: TRBJ2-6; D: TRBD1; size: NA; CDR3: CATSKGQGATEAF; DNA: TGTGCCACCAGCAAGGGACAGGGGGCGACTGAAGCTTTC
V: TRBV10-3; J: TRBJ2-5; D: TRBD1; size: NA; CDR3: CAISSGTGGRETQYF; DNA: TGTGCCATCAGTTCCGGGACAGGGGGGCGAGAGACCCAGTACTTC
V: TRBV25-1; J: TRBJ1-2; D: NA; size: NA; CDR3: CASSEWGGNYGYTF; DNA: TGTGCCAGCAGTGAATGGGGGGGCAACTATGGCTACACCTTC
V: TRBV20-1; J: TRBJ1-1; D: NA; size: NA; CDR3: CSARGGISTEAFF; DNA: TGCAGTGCTAGGGGCGGCATAAGCACTGAAGCTTTCTTT
V: TRBV20-1; J: TRBJ1-1; D: NA; size: NA; CDR3: CSARGEGPLNTEAFF; DNA: TGCAGTGCTAGAGGGGAGGGGCCTCTTAACACTGAAGCTTTCTTT
V: TRBV10-3; J: TRBJ1-2; D: TRBD1; size: NA; CDR3: CAISLGQGNTF; DNA: TGTGCCATCAGCCTGGGACAGGGGAACACCTTC
V: TRBV10-3; J: TRBJ1-4; D: TRBD1; size: NA; CDR3: CAISSDRGIEKLFF; DNA: TGTGCCATCAGTTCGGACAGGGGGATTGAAAAACTGTTTTTT
V: TRBV6-5; J: TRBJ1-3; D: NA; size: few; CDR3: CASSYSILSGNTIYF; DNA: TGTGCCAGCAGTTACTCGATCCTCTCTGGAAACACCATATATTTT
V: TRBV12-3/TRBV12-4; J: TRBJ1-1; D: TRBD1; size: many; CDR3: CASSLGTGFEAFF; DNA: TGTGCCAGCAGTTTAGGGACAGGGTTTGAAGCTTTCTTT
V: TRBV7-2; J: TRBJ1-1; D: NA; size: NA; CDR3: CASSFLQPNTEAFF; DNA: TGTGCCAGCAGCTTTCTGCAACCTAACACTGAAGCTTTCTTT
V: TRBV25-1; J: TRBJ2-6; D: NA; size: many; CDR3: CASSRNTGGQGTRGANVLTF; DNA: TGTGCCAGCAGTCGCAACACCGGGGGGCAGGGAACACGTGGGGCCAACGTCCTGACTTTC
V: TRBV19; J: TRBJ1-5; D: NA; size: NA; CDR3: CASSRQHQHF; DNA: TGTGCCAGTAGTCGTCAGCACCAGCATTTT
V: TRBV2; J: TRBJ2-2; D: TRBD1; size: NA; CDR3: CASSVGQGAETGELFF; DNA: TGTGCCAGCAGCGTAGGACAGGGGGCCGAGACCGGGGAGCTGTTTTTT
V: TRBV5-1; J: TRBJ2-2; D: NA; size: many; CDR3: CASLPRGWGTGELFF; DNA: TGCGCCAGTCTCCCTCGGGGCTGGGGGACCGGGGAGCTGTTTTTT
V: TRBV10-2; J: TRBJ1-1; D: NA; size: few; CDR3: CASSESRRGFGEAFF; DNA: TGCGCCAGCAGTGAGTCCCGCAGGGGCTTCGGTGAAGCTTTCTTT
V: TRBV10-3; J: TRBJ2-5; D: NA; size: NA; CDR3: CASNQQGGETQYF; DNA: TGTGCCAGCAACCAACAGGGGGGGGAGACCCAGTACTTC
V: TRBV20-1; J: TRBJ1-2; D: NA; size: few; CDR3: CSAMTYGTNYGYTF; DNA: TGCAGTGCTATGACCTATGGGACGAACTATGGCTACACCTTC
V: TRBV10-3; J: TRBJ1-1; D: TRBD1; size: many; CDR3: CAISVNDRGNTEAFF; DNA: TGTGCCATCAGTGTTAACGACAGGGGGAACACTGAAGCTTTCTTT
V: TRBV7-2; J: TRBJ1-1; D: NA; size: many; CDR3: CASSLAPPRLANTEAFF; DNA: TGTGCCAGCAGCTTAGCGCCGCCCAGGCTTGCGAACACTGAAGCTTTCTTT
V: TRBV7-9; J: TRBJ1-1; D: NA; size: few; CDR3: CASSSSTQFSGFEAFF; DNA: TGTGCCAGCAGCTCGTCAACCCAGTTCTCAGGGTTTGAAGCTTTCTTT